This paragraph covers one TCR beta chain sequence. Its antigen remains unknown. The data belong to a study of a mutant IDH1 vaccine in newly diagnosed glioma. On the study more broadly: Treated patients, about 60% male and roughly 40% female, averaged about 40 years of age. Patients had received radiotherapy, temozolomide, or both previously, most receiving both.

The time point is: baseline, week 1 (first vaccination visit). The treatment denotes: pre-vaccination baseline after standard-of-care therapy. Study conclusions and caveats: There were vaccine-induced immune responses in around 94% of the patients. Pseudoprogression seemed unlinked to shifts in top peripheral T cell clonotypes.

Sequencing was performed with immunoSEQ multiplex PCR; in TCRdb, only in-frame clones are kept and a portion is missing. Of about 50,000 clones listed, about nine tenths are singletons. The CDR3 sequence is 15 residues long. The germline CDR1 and CDR2 sequences are MGHRA and YSYEKL. J gave up 6 bases and V 2 bases, and 7 bases lay outside the gene matches. Sequences were derived from PBMCs, sampled from a glioma patient treated with radiotherapy, temozolomide or both. The TCR comes from a man aged 35 to 55 with glioma. The chain is built from TRBV4-1 and TRBJ2-7, with TRBD1 identical over 10 bases. The CDR3 sequence is CASSQTGTGAAEQYF. The CDR3 bases are TGCGCCAGCAGCCAAACCGGGACAGGGGCGGCCGAGCAGTACTTC.